This T cell receptor beta chain was obtained from a study of blood T cell repertoires in COVID-19. CDR3 length: 11 residues. Germline values: CDR1 MGHRA, CDR2 YSYEKL. V was cut by 4 bases and J by 10 bases, with 8 bases left in between. The assay was immunoSEQ multiplex PCR, and TCRdb's table has in-frame clones only and misses some. The table includes about 260,000 clones, roughly nine tenths detected once. The sequenced sample consisted of PBMCs or T cells enriched from blood (not recorded which). The sequence derives from a woman in her late teens or twenties who had recovered from COVID-19. The chain uses TRBV4-1 and TRBJ2-1, with D perhaps TRBD1 (6 bases). CDR3 DNA: TGCGCCAGCAGCCCAGGACAGGAGCAGTTCTTC. Residues: CASSPGQEQFF.